A selection of T cell receptor beta chains follows, all from one sample in a study of OX40 agonist ivuxolimab in advanced cancers. Clones were sequenced by immunoSEQ multiplex PCR, and TCRdb holds only the in-frame ones, with some missing. The sample has 70,000 to 95,000 clones; around 90% are singletons. The sample consisted of CD4+ or CD8+ T cells sorted from blood, taken in a trial of the OX40 agonist ivuxolimab. The receptor source for this set is an adult with an advanced solid tumor such as melanoma, head and neck, liver or kidney cancer. Both conserved end residues are part of each CDR3.

CDR3 protein: CASSLSGVGNTEAFF
V gene: TRBV28

CDR3 protein: CASSFPGAGGNQPQHF
V gene: TRBV7-2

CDR3 protein: CASSPLDSGANVLTF
V gene: TRBV5-1

CDR3 protein: CASSKDRAEQYF
V gene: TRBV7-8

CDR3 protein: CASSLRSNYEQYF
V gene: TRBV27

CDR3 protein: CASSPRAGEQFF
V gene: TRBV18

CDR3 protein: CASSPGLAGTPQYF
V gene: TRBV5-1

CDR3 protein: CASSSSLGFGEQYF
V gene: TRBV7-2

CDR3 protein: CASSLVGTGTDEQYF
V gene: TRBV7-2

CDR3 protein: CAIKEGQGNEQYF
V gene: TRBV10-3

CDR3 protein: CASSKGGDEQYF
V gene: TRBV21-1

CDR3 protein: CASSEGLAGRETQYF
V gene: TRBV10-2

CDR3 protein: CASSVGILGGTYEQYF
V gene: TRBV9

CDR3 protein: CASSFRLAGVRETQYF
V gene: TRBV28

CDR3 protein: CASSLGAGLAGFNEQYF
V gene: TRBV7-2

CDR3 protein: CAWAGGHNSPLHF
V gene: TRBV30

CDR3 protein: CASSTAGVRGGHEQYF
V gene: TRBV7-3

CDR3 protein: CAWSRDTGELFF
V gene: TRBV30

CDR3 protein: CASSYRVQETQYF
V gene: TRBV7-2

CDR3 protein: CASRIRGRSSYNEQFF
V gene: TRBV2

CDR3 protein: CAIRPVWGGPGNTIYF
V gene: TRBV10-3

CDR3 protein: CASSSKGGIGYTF
V gene: TRBV7-3

CDR3 protein: CASRPGQYNQPQHF
V gene: TRBV28

CDR3 protein: CASSSQGSYGYTF
V gene: TRBV7-9

CDR3 protein: CASSLGPSGEQYF
V gene: TRBV7-9

CDR3 protein: CASSANRGQAFF
V gene: TRBV19

CDR3 protein: CASSSVTGDTEAFF
V gene: TRBV7-9

CDR3 protein: CASRRTGNTEAFF
V gene: TRBV6-6

CDR3 protein: CASSHGGAQVYGYTF
V gene: TRBV19

CDR3 protein: CASSLGEKLFF
V gene: TRBV5-1

CDR3 protein: CASSLTGVQPQHF
V gene: TRBV6-6

CDR3 protein: CASSPGLAGAETQYF
V gene: TRBV11-2

CDR3 protein: CASSLEGNTEAFF
V gene: TRBV5-1

CDR3 protein: CASSPYGLGEAFF
V gene: TRBV5-6

CDR3 protein: CAWKRGLAGPYEQYF
V gene: TRBV30

CDR3 protein: CASSLGQWNTGELFF
V gene: TRBV5-1

CDR3 protein: CASSPQTVSYEQYF
V gene: TRBV7-2